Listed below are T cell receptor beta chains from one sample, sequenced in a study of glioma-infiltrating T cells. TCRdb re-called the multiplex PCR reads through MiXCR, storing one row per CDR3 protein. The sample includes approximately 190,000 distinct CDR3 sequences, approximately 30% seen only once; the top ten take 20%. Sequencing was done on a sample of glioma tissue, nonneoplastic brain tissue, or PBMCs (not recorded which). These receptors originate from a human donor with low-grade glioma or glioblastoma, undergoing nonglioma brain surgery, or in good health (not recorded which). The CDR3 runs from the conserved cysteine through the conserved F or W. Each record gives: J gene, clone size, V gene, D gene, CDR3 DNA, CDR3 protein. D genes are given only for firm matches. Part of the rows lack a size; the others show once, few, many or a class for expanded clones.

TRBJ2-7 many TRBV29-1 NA TGCAGCGTTGCCAACCGGGACTACGAGCAGTACTTC CSVANRDYEQYF
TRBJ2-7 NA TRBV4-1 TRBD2 TGCGCCAGCAGCCAAGGGACTAGCGGGATAGGGAAGGAGCAGTACTTC CASSQGTSGIGKEQYF
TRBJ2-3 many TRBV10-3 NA TGTGCCATCAGTCCCTTTAGTGCCACAGATACGCAGTATTTT CAISPFSATDTQYF
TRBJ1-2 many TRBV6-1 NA TGTGCCAGCGGCTGGGCCCGAGCCCTCTATGGCTACACCTTC CASGWARALYGYTF
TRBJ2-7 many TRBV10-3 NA TGTGCCATCAGTGAGTCACTGTCTGGGCAGCAGTACTTC CAISESLSGQQYF
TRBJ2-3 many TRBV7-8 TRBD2 TGTGCCAGCAGCTGGGGGACTAGCGGGAGTAGCACAGATACGCAGTATTTT CASSWGTSGSSTDTQYF
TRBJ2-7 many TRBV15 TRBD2 TGTGCCACCAGCAGAGATATTTTCTCGGCGGGAGGGTCATACGAGCAGTACTTC CATSRDIFSAGGSYEQYF
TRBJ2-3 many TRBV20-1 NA TGCAGTGCTAGCGGACCCCTGTCTGCAGATACGCAGTATTTT CSASGPLSADTQYF
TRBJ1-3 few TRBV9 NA TGTGCCAGCAGCGCCTTACCGGGGGGATCCGGAAACACCATATATTTT CASSALPGGSGNTIYF
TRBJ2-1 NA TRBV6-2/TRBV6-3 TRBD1 TGTGCCAGCAGCAGGGGGAATGAGAAGTTCTTC CASSRGNEKFF
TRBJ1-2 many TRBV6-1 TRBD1 TGTGCCAGCAGTTTACAGGGGGGAGGAGGTGGCTACACCTTC CASSLQGGGGGYTF
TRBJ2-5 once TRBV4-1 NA TGCGCCAGCAGCCAATTCGGGGGCGCTGGGGGACTTTACCAAGAGACCCAGTACTTC CASSQFGGAGGLYQETQYF
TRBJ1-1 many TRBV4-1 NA TGCGCCAGCAGCCAACTCAGGGCCAACACTGAAGCTTTCTTT CASSQLRANTEAFF
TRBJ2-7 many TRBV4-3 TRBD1 TGCGCCAGCAGCCAAGAGACAGGGAACGAGCAGTACTTC CASSQETGNEQYF
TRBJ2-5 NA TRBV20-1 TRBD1 TGCAGTGCTAGGGGGCCGGGACAGGGATCGGAGACCCAGTACTTC CSARGPGQGSETQYF
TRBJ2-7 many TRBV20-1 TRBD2 TGCAGTGCCCGACTAGCGGGACTCCCCTACGAGCAGTACTTC CSARLAGLPYEQYF
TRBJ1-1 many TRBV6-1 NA TGTGCCAGCAGCCGACCGCCGAACACTGAAGCTTTCTTT CASSRPPNTEAFF
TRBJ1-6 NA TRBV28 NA TGTGCCAGCAGTCCCCCCTCCCTTCGGCTGGTGGTGAGGAAACCCCTCCACTTT CASSPPSLRLVVRKPLHF
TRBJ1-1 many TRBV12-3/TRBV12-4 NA TGTGCCAGCACCGTCGCAGGGGTAAACACTGAAGCTTTCTTT CASTVAGVNTEAFF
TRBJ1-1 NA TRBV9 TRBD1 TGTGCCAGCAGCTCTTGGGACAGGGGAGGTTCTGAAGCTTTCTTT CASSSWDRGGSEAFF
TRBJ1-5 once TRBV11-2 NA TGTGCCAGCAGCCCCACGACACGGACAGATACGCAGCATTTT CASSPTTRTDTQHF
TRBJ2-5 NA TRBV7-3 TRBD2 TGTGCCAGCAGCCAGACTAGCGGGAGACTTCCCCACGAAGAGACCCAGTACTTC CASSQTSGRLPHEETQYF